This TCR beta chain was sequenced for a study of ipilimumab plus nivolumab after autologous stem cell transplantation. Study as a whole: Typical patient got roughly 5 ipilimumab doses and under 10 nivolumab doses (median).

Starting 14 to 28 days after autologous transplant, ipilimumab 1 mg/kg was given. Through week 26, nivolumab 3 mg/kg IV was given weeks 1, 4, 7, 10, then biweekly. The ends were cut back, 5 bases at V and 7 bases at J, with 19 bases in the middle. Germline V gene lookup returns CDR1 SGHKS and CDR2 YYEKEE (reference sequence). The CDR3 runs to 15 residues. Method: immunoSEQ multiplex PCR; TCRdb's copy keeps in-frame clones and lacks some. The sample holds around 21,000 clones, 77% seen once. Regarding the study as a whole: Authors suggest TCR repertoire, Treg phenotype and gut microbiota support further study.

Worth noting for this clone: Antigen specificity is unknown.

The TCR originated in a male donor with diffuse large B-cell lymphoma. This specimen consisted of PBMCs, obtained in a trial of ipilimumab plus nivolumab as post-transplant consolidation. The rearrangement uses TRBV5-5 and TRBJ1-5; maybe TRBD1 (5 bases). The CDR3 DNA reads TGTGCCAGCAGGCCTTTGCCAGGGTCTGGCCAGCCCCAGCATTTT. Protein sequence: CASRPLPGSGQPQHF.